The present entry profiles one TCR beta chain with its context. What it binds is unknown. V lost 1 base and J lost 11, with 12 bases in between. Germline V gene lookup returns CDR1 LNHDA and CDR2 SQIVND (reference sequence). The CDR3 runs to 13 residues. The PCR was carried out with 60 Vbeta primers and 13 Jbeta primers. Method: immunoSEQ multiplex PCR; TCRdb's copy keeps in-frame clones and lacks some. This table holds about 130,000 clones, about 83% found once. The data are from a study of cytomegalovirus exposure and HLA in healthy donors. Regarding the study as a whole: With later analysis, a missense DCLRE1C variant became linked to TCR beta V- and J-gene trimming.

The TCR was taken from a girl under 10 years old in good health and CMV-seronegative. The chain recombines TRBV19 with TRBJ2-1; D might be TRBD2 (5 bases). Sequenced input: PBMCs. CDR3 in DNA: TGTGCCAGTAGTATAGTGGGCGGGTCTAAGCAGTTCTTC. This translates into CASSIVGGSKQFF.